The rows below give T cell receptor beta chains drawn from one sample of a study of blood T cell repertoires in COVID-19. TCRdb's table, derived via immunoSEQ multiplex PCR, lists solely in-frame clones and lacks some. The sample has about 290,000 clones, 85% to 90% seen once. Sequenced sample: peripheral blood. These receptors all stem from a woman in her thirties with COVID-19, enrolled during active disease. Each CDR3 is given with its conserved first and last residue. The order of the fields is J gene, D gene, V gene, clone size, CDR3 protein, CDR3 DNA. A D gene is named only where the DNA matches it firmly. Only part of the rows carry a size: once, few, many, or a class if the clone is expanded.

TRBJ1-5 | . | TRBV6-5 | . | CASSSGGLGNQPQHF | TGTGCCAGCAGTTCCGGGGGATTGGGCAATCAGCCCCAGCATTTT
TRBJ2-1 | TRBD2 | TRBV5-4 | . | CASASGGFPNEQFF | TGTGCCAGTGCCTCGGGGGGTTTCCCTAATGAGCAGTTCTTC
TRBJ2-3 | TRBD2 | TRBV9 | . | CASSAPSGGTDTQYF | TGTGCCAGCAGCGCCCCTAGCGGGGGGACAGATACGCAGTATTTT
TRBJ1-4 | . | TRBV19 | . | CASSMGSPTNEKLFF | TGTGCCAGTAGTATGGGCAGCCCAACTAATGAAAAACTGTTTTTT
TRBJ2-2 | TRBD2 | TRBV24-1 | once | CATRGNGGAYTGELFF | TGTGCCACCAGGGGAAACGGGGGGGCCTACACCGGGGAGCTGTTTTTT
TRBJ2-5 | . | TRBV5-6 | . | CASSRVRGETQYF | TGTGCCAGCAGCAGGGTTAGGGGCGAGACCCAGTACTTC
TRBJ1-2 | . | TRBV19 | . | CASSGFTQTF | TGTGCCAGTTCAGGATTCACCCAAACCTTC
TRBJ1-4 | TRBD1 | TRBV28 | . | CASRPTGVTNEKLFF | TGTGCCAGCAGACCCACAGGGGTAACTAATGAAAAACTGTTTTTT
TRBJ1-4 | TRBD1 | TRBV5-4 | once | CASSLRGTGNEKLFF | TGTGCCAGCAGCCTTAGGGGGACAGGGAATGAAAAACTGTTTTTT
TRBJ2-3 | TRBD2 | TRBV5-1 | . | CASSSTSGGPTDTQYF | TGCGCCAGCAGCTCCACTAGCGGGGGCCCCACAGATACGCAGTATTTT
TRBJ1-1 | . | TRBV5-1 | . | CASSLEGNTEAFF | TGCGCCAGCAGCTTAGAGGGGAACACTGAAGCTTTCTTT
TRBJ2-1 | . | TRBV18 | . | CASSPRRGTDNEQFF | TGTGCCAGCTCACCGCGGAGGGGCACGGACAATGAGCAGTTCTTC
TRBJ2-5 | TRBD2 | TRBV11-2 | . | CASSLAGGGEYETQYF | TGTGCCAGCAGCTTAGCAGGCGGGGGGGAGTATGAGACCCAGTACTTC
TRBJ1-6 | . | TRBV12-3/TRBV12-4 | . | CASSLPNSPLHF | TGTGCCAGCAGTTTACCGAATTCACCCCTCCACTTT
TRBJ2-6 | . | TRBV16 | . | CASSQHRVAGANVLTF | TGTGCCAGCAGCCAACACAGGGTAGCTGGGGCCAACGTCCTGACTTTC
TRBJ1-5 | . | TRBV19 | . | CASSIRDYNQPQHF | TGTGCCAGTAGTATCAGGGATTACAATCAGCCCCAGCATTTT
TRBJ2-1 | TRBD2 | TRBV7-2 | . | CASSFSGGALNEQFF | TGTGCCAGCAGCTTTAGCGGGGGGGCCCTGAATGAGCAGTTCTTC